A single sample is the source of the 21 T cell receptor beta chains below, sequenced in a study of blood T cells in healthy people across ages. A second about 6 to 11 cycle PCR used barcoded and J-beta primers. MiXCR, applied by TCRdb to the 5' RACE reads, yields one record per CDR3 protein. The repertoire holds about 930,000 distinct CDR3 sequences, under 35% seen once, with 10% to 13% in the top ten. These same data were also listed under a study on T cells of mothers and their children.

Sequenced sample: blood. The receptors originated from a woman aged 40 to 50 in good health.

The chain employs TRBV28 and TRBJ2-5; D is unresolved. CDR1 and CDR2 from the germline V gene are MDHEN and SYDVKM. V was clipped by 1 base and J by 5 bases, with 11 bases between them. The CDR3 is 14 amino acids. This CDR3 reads CASSLYMGRETQYF. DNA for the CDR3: TGTGCCAGCAGTTTATATATGGGAAGGGAGACCCAGTACTTC.

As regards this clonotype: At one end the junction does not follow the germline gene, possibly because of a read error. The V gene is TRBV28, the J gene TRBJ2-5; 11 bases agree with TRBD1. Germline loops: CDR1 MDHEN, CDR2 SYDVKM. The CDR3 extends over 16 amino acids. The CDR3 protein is CTSRTGQGASRETQYF. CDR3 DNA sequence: TGTACCAGCAGAACCGGACAGGGGGCTTCTAGGGAGACCCAGTACTTC.

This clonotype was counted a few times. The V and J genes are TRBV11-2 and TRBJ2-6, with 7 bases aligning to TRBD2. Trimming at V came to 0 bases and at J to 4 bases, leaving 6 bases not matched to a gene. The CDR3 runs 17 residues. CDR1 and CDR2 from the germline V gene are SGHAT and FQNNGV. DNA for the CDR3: TGTGCCAGCAGCTTAGATAGGGAGGGATTCGGGGCCAACGTCCTGACTTTC. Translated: CASSLDREGFGANVLTF.

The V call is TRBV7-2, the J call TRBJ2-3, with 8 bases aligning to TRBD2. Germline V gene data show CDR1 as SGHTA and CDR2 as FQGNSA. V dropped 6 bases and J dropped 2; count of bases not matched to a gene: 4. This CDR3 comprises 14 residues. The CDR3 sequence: CASRVAGPTDTQYF. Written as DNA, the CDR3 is TGTGCCAGCAGAGTAGCGGGACCCACAGATACGCAGTATTTT.

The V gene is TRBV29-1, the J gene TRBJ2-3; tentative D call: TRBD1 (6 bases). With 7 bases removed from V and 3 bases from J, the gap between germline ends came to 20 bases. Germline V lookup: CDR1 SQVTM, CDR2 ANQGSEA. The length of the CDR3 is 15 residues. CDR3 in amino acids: CSAEEQGVPTDTQYF. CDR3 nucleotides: TGCAGCGCCGAAGAACAGGGCGTTCCTACAGATACGCAGTATTTT.

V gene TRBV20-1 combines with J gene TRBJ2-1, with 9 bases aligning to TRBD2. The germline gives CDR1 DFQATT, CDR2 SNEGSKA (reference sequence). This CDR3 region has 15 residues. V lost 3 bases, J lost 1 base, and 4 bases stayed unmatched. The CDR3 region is CSASDSGGSYNEQFF. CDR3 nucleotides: TGCAGTGCTAGTGATAGCGGGGGATCCTACAATGAGCAGTTCTTC.

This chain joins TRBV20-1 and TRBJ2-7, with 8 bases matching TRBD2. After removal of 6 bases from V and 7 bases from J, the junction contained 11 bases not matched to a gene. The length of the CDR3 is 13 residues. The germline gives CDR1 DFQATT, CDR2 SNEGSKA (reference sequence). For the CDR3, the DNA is TGCAGTGCCTCATCTCCGGGGGGGCGTGAGCAGTACTTC. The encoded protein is CSASSPGGREQYF.

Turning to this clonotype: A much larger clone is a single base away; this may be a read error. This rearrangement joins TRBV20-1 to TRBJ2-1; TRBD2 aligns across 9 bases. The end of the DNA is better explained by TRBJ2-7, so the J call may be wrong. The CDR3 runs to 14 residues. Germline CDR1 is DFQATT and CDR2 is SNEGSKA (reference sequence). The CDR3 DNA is TGCAGTGCTTTATGGACTAGCGTCCCAAATGAGCAGTACTTC. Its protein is CSALWTSVPNEQYF.

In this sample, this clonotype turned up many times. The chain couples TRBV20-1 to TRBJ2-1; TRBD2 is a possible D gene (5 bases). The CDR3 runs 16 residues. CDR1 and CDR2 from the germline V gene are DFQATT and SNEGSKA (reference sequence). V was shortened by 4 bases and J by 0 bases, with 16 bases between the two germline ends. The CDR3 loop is CSATPEGYSSYNEQFF. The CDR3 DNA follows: TGCAGTGCTACCCCTGAGGGTTATAGCTCCTACAATGAGCAGTTCTTC.

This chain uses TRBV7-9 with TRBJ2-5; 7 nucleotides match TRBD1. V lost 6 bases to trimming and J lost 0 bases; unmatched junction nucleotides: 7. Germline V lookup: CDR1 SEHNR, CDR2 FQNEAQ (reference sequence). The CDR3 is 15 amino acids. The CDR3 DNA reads TGTGCCAGCAGTTACCCGGGACAGTACCAAGAGACCCAGTACTTC. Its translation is CASSYPGQYQETQYF.

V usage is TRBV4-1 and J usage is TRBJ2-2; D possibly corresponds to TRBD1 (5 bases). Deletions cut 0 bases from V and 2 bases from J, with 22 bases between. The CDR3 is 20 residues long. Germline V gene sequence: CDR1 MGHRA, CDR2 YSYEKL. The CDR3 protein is CASSQDGRGRVVENTGELFF. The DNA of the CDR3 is TGCGCCAGCAGCCAAGACGGTAGGGGCAGGGTAGTAGAAAACACCGGGGAGCTGTTTTTT.

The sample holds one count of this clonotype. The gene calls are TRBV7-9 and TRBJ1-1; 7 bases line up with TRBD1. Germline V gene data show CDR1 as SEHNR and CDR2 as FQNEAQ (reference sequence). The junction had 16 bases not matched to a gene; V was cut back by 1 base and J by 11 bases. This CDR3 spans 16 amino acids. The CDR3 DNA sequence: TGTGCCAGCAGCTTAGGACGAGGGGGCAGGCTGGTTGGCGCTTTCTTT. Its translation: CASSLGRGGRLVGAFF.

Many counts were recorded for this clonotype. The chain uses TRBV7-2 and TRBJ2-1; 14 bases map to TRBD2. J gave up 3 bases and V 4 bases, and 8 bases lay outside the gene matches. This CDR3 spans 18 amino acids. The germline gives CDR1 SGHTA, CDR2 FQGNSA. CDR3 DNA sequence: TGTGCCAGCAGCTCCCCTCTGACTAGCGGGGGGGACTACAATGAGCAGTTCTTC. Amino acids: CASSSPLTSGGDYNEQFF.

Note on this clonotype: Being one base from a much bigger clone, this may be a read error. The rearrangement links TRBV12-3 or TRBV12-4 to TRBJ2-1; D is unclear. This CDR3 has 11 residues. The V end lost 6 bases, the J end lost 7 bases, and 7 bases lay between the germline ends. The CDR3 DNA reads TGTGCCAGCAGGTCGTGGAATGAGCAGTTCTTC. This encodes CASRSWNEQFF.

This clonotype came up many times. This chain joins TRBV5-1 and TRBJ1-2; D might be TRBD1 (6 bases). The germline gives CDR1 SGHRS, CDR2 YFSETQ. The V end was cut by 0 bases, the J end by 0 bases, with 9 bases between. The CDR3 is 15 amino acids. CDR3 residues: CASSLDRATNYGYTF. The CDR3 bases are TGCGCCAGCAGCTTGGACAGGGCAACTAACTATGGCTACACCTTC.

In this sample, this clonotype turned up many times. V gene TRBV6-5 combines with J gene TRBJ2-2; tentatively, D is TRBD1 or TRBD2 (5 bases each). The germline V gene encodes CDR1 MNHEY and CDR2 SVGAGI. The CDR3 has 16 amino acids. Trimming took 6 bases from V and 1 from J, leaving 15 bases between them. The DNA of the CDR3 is TGTGCCAGCAGACCCCCGGGACGGGGGAACACCGGGGAGCTGTTTTTT. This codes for CASRPPGRGNTGELFF.

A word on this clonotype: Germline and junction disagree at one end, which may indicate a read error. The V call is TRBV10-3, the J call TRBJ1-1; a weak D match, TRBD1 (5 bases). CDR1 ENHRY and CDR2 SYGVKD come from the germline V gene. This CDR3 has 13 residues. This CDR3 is CAIRDKSNTEAFF. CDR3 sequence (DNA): TGTGCCATCAGGGACAAATCTAACACTGAGGCTTTCTTT.

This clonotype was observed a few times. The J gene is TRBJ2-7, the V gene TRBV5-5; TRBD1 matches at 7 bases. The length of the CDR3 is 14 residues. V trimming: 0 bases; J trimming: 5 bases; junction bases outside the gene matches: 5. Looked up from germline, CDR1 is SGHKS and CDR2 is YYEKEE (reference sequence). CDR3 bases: TGTGCCAGCAGCTTGGCTGTAGGGGGCGACGAGCAGTACTTC. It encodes CASSLAVGGDEQYF.

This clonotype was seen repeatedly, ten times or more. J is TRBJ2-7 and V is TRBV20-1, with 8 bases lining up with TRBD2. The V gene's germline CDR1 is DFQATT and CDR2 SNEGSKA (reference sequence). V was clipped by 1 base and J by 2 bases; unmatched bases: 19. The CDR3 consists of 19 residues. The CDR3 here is CSARGPEGRGRGAPYEQYF. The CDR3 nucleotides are TGCAGTGCTAGAGGCCCAGAGGGACGCGGGCGGGGGGCTCCCTACGAGCAGTACTTC.

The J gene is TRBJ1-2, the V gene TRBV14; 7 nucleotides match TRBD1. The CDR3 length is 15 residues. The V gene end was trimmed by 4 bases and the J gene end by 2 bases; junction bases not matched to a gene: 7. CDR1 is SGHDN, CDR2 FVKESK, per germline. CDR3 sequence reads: CASSRQLGGNYGYTF. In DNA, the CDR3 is TGTGCCAGCAGCCGACAATTAGGGGGCAACTATGGCTACACCTTC.

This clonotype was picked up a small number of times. CDR3 region: CATSGAEDEQYF. For the CDR3, the DNA is TGTGCAACCTCGGGGGCGGAGGACGAGCAGTACTTC. This rearrangement joins TRBV4-2 to TRBJ2-7; either TRBD1 or TRBD2 may fit D (6 bases each). Germline assignment: CDR1 LGHNA and CDR2 YNFKEQ. The CDR3 has 12 amino acids.